This T cell receptor (beta chain) was identified during a study of shared clonotypes between healthy human individuals. Whole-study findings and limits: Generation probabilities were higher for clonotypes shared across all four sorted-subset donors than for unshared ones.

Profiling relied on immunoSEQ multiplex PCR, and the TCRdb table lists in-frame clones only, not all of them. The sample has about 1 million clones, about 80% seen once; the top ten hold 1.4% to 1.5%. Trimming took off 3 bases at V and 4 bases at J, with 13 bases between the two ends. Germline V CDR1 and CDR2: SGHRS, YFSETQ. The CDR3 is made up of 14 amino acids. Turning to this clone: Its antigen is as yet unknown.

V gene TRBV5-1 combines with J gene TRBJ1-1; no clear D. This clonotype was obtained from a man aged 18 to 30 in good health. Sample: memory CD4+ T cells sorted from blood. Sample subset: CD45RA-negative fraction. CDR3 DNA sequence: TGCGCCAGCAGCTATGACCCGCGGGGCACTGAAGCTTTCTTT. This translates into CASSYDPRGTEAFF.